A single sample is the source of the 7 T cell receptor beta chains below, sequenced in a study of T cell responses to AZD1222 COVID-19 vaccine. The data were produced by immunoSEQ multiplex PCR, yet TCRdb's version contains in-frame clones alone and is incomplete. The sample has 150,000 to 200,000 clones; roughly 92% are singletons. Sequenced here: peripheral blood, sampled 28 days after the second AZD1222 dose. These receptors were collected from an adult who received the AZD1222 COVID-19 vaccine.

The genes are TRBV2 and TRBJ1-4; unclear D gene. Germline V CDR1 and CDR2: SNHLY, FYNNEI. Trimming took off 6 bases at V and 5 bases at J, with 16 bases between the two ends. This CDR3 has 15 amino acids. The CDR3 protein is CASRELGVGNEKLFF. The CDR3 DNA follows: TGTGCCAGCAGGGAGCTCGGGGTGGGGAATGAAAAACTGTTTTTT.

The chain is built from TRBV10-3 and TRBJ1-4, with TRBD1 identical over 7 bases. V was pared by 10 bases and J by 5 bases, with 7 bases of the junction left unmatched. The CDR3 is made up of 13 amino acids. The V gene's germline CDR1 is ENHRY and CDR2 SYGVKD. The chain's CDR3 is CASRQGPNEKLFF. CDR3 DNA sequence: TGTGCCAGTAGACAGGGCCCGAATGAAAAACTGTTTTTT.

This clone has only one observation. The gene calls are TRBV10-3 and TRBJ1-6; D is unresolved. The CDR3 spans 17 residues. Germline V gives CDR1 ENHRY, CDR2 SYGVKD. V was trimmed by 0 bases and J by 0 bases, leaving 9 bases between them. The chain's CDR3 is CAISESSRGSYNSPLHF. The CDR3 DNA is TGTGCCATCAGTGAGTCGAGCCGGGGCTCCTATAATTCACCCCTCCACTTT.

The V gene is TRBV27, the J gene TRBJ1-6, with 9 bases fitting TRBD1. The germline gives CDR1 MNHEY, CDR2 SMNVEV (reference sequence). V was clipped by 1 base and J by 7 bases; unmatched bases: 8. This CDR3 is built from 17 residues. The DNA for the CDR3 is TGTGCCAGCAGTTTATTTCCCGGGACAGGGATGAATTCACCCCTCCACTTT. The encoded protein is CASSLFPGTGMNSPLHF.

The chain links TRBV5-5 to TRBJ2-2, with 9 positions matching TRBD1. The trim removed 4 bases at V and 0 bases at J, leaving 4 bases unmatched. The CDR3 has 16 residues. From germline, CDR1 is SGHKS and CDR2 YYEKEE (reference sequence). The CDR3 coding sequence is TGTGCCAGCAGCCCCGGACAGGGGTCGAACACCGGGGAGCTGTTTTTT. The encoded protein is CASSPGQGSNTGELFF.

This rearrangement joins TRBV9 to TRBJ2-3; unclear D gene. The germline V gene encodes CDR1 SGDLS and CDR2 YYNGEE. V shed 0 bases and J shed 0 bases, with 5 bases lying between them. The CDR3 runs 14 residues. CDR3 DNA: TGTGCCAGCAGCGTAGTCAGAAGCACAGATACGCAGTATTTT. Translation gives CASSVVRSTDTQYF.

This CDR3 reads CASSLFGTGITEAFF. The CDR3 bases are TGTGCCAGCAGTTTGTTCGGGACAGGGATCACTGAAGCTTTCTTT. The J gene is TRBJ1-1, the V gene TRBV27; TRBD1 matches 9 bases. The trim removed 3 bases at V and 4 bases at J, leaving 6 bases unmatched. This CDR3 contains 15 residues. Per the germline V gene, CDR1 is MNHEY and CDR2 is SMNVEV (reference sequence).